This TCR beta chain was profiled in a study of type 1 and type 2 diabetes patients. Study information: The cohort mixed type 1 diabetes, type 2 diabetes and nondiabetic donors.

PCR was run on genomic DNA. The TCR beta CDR3 region was amplified using 30 forward and 13 reverse primers. TCRdb analysed the multiplex PCR reads with MiXCR anew, one entry per CDR3 protein. Of approximately 260,000 distinct CDR3 sequences detected, around 47% appear once; the ten largest clones hold roughly an eighth. The TCR sequence derives from a man between 18 and 35 years old with type 2 diabetes. Sequencing input: peripheral blood mononuclear cells (PBMCs).

The CDR3 DNA sequence: TGTGCCAGTAGTATTGTTGGGGGAGTAGCGAGCTCCTACAATGAGCAGTTCTTC. Protein sequence: CASSIVGGVASSYNEQFF. The chain employs TRBV19 and TRBJ2-1; D tentatively fits TRBD1 or TRBD2 (5 bases each). V lost 3 bases, J lost 0 bases, and 18 bases lay in between. The CDR3 covers 18 residues. CDR1 and CDR2 from the germline V gene are LNHDA and SQIVND (reference sequence). Full variable domain (outside the CDR3, taken from reference TRBV19 and TRBJ2-1): DGGITQSPKYLFRKEGQNVTLSCEQNLNHDAMYWYRQDPGQGLRLIYYSQIVNDFQKGDIAEGYSVSREKKESFPLTVTSAQKNPTAFYLCASSIVGGVASSYNEQFFGPGTRLTVL.